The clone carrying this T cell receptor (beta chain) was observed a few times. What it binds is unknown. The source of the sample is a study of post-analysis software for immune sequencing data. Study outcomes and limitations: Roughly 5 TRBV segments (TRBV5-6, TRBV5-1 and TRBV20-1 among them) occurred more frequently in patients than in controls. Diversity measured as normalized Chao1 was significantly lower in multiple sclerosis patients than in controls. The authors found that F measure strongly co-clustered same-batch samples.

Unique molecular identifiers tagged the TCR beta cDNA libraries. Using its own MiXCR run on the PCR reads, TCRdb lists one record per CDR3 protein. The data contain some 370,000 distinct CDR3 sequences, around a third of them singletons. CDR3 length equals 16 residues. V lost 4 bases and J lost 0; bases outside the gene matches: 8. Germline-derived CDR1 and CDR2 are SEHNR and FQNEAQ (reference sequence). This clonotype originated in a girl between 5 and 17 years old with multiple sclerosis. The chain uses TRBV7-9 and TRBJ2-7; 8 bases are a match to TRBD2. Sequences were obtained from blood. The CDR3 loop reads CASSSSGGSFSYEQYF. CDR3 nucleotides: TGTGCCAGCAGCTCGAGCGGGGGTTCCTTCTCCTACGAGCAGTACTTC.